These 16 T cell receptor beta chains were all obtained from the same sample, sequenced in a study of HIV-infected patients and healthy controls. Alpha and beta constant-region primers primed reverse transcription of approximately 0.55 ug RNA. Each of the alpha and beta chains got its own library through chain-specific third strand synthesis with indices. TCRdb fed the 5' RACE reads into MiXCR, producing one record per CDR3 protein. The sample consists of about 10,000 distinct CDR3 sequences, roughly 8% of them appearing once. The repertoire came from unfractionated whole blood and reflected all unsorted peripheral T cells. Sequencing was done on a sample of blood. Receptors were obtained from an adult in good health.

This clonotype was seen more than once but under ten times. The chain couples TRBV20-1 to TRBJ2-3; a possible D gene is TRBD1 (6 bases). The CDR3 length is 16 residues. Deletions cut 1 base from V and 0 bases from J, with 14 bases between. CDR1 and CDR2 from the germline V gene are DFQATT and SNEGSKA (reference sequence). This CDR3 reads CSARVLGAASTDTQYF. CDR3 nucleotides: TGCAGTGCTAGAGTTCTGGGGGCAGCTAGCACAGATACGCAGTATTTT.

In its sample, this clonotype is medium-sized. The V gene is TRBV20-1, the J gene TRBJ2-1; TRBD2 agrees at 8 bases. This CDR3 comprises 13 residues. CDR1 is DFQATT, CDR2 SNEGSKA, per germline (reference sequence). The V and J ends lost 6 bases and 5 bases, in that order; junction bases with no gene match: 6. The CDR3 DNA reads TGCAGTGCCCGGGGGGGCCGGAACAATGAGCAGTTCTTC. Its protein product is CSARGGRNNEQFF.

This chain joins TRBV6-5 and TRBJ1-1; D gene ambiguous. Germline CDR1 MNHEY, CDR2 SVGAGI. This CDR3 is 16 amino acids long. Between the trimmed V and J ends, which lost 5 bases and 1 base, there was a span of 17 bases. This chain's CDR3 is CASSHLDVPGNTEAFF. CDR3 DNA sequence: TGTGCCAGCAGTCACTTGGATGTCCCGGGGAACACTGAAGCTTTCTTT.

This clonotype was detected many times. The genes are TRBV12-3 or TRBV12-4 and TRBJ2-7, with a possible D match to TRBD1 (5 bases). The CDR3 extends over 13 amino acids. V gave up 6 bases and J gave up 1 base, with 10 bases separating them. CDR3 nucleotide sequence: TGTGCCAGCAGCTTGACAGAGTCCTACGAGCAGTACTTC. Its protein product is CASSLTESYEQYF.

V and J are TRBV27 and TRBJ1-2, with 7 nucleotides matching TRBD1. The V and J ends lost 6 bases and 2 bases, in that order; junction bases with no gene match: 6. The CDR3 totals 14 residues. Germline V gene sequence: CDR1 MNHEY, CDR2 SMNVEV (reference sequence). This CDR3 reads CASRLTGPNYGYTF. For the CDR3, the DNA is TGTGCCAGCAGGTTGACAGGGCCCAACTATGGCTACACCTTC.

This clonotype has a count of ten or more. CDR3: CASSPPGEQPQHF. CDR3 bases: TGTGCCAGCTCACCACCGGGGGAACAGCCCCAGCATTTT. This rearrangement joins TRBV18 to TRBJ1-5; possible D gene TRBD1, 5 bases. The CDR3 is made up of 13 amino acids. Per germline, CDR1 KGHSH and CDR2 LQKENI. Trimming cost V 0 bases and J 7 bases, with 7 bases left between them.

In its sample, this clonotype was seen a few times. The V gene is TRBV4-2, the J gene TRBJ2-7; the match to TRBD2 covers 9 bases. The V gene end was trimmed by 0 bases and the J gene end by 2 bases; junction bases not matched to a gene: 2. Germline CDR1 is LGHNA and CDR2 is YNFKEQ. The length of the CDR3 is 15 residues. CDR3: CASSQDGGGAYEQYF. Written as DNA, the CDR3 is TGTGCCAGCAGCCAAGATGGCGGGGGGGCCTACGAGCAGTACTTC.

This clonotype is categorized as medium-sized. J is TRBJ1-1 and V is TRBV12-3 or TRBV12-4; D gene uncertain. V lost 6 bases and J 0 bases, leaving 8 bases between the germline ends. The CDR3 spans 13 residues. The CDR3 sequence is CASRQDMNTEAFF. CDR3 sequence (DNA): TGTGCCAGCAGACAAGACATGAACACTGAAGCTTTCTTT.

This clonotype was counted ten times or more. The chain's CDR3 is CSARRQDSYEQYF. The CDR3 DNA is TGCAGTGCTAGAAGACAGGACTCCTACGAGCAGTACTTC. The chain uses TRBV20-1 and TRBJ2-7; D might be TRBD1 (6 bases). The germline V gene has CDR1 DFQATT and CDR2 SNEGSKA (reference sequence). The V end lost 2 bases, the J end lost 0 bases, and 8 bases lay between the germline ends. The CDR3 spans 13 residues.

By share, this clonotype ranks as medium-sized. The gene calls are TRBV6-1 and TRBJ1-1; D is unclear. The CDR3 length is 11 residues. The germline V gene encodes CDR1 MNHNS and CDR2 SASEGT. The V and J ends lost 4 bases and 5 bases respectively, with 5 bases between them. The CDR3 spells CASSAPTEAFF. For the CDR3, the DNA is TGTGCCAGCAGTGCCCCAACTGAAGCTTTCTTT.

This clonotype was observed a handful of times. The chain uses TRBV6-5 and TRBJ2-3; D is perhaps TRBD1 or TRBD2 (5 bases each). Germline CDR1 is MNHEY and CDR2 is SVGAGI. CDR3 length: 14 amino acids. The ends were cut back, 2 bases at V and 1 base at J, with 7 bases in the middle. The CDR3 DNA sequence: TGTGCCAGCAGTTACCGAGGGGGCACAGATACGCAGTATTTT. It is translated as CASSYRGGTDTQYF.

With respect to this clonotype: A much larger clone lies a single base off, so this may be a read error. The chain uses TRBV10-2 and TRBJ1-6, with a weak D call TRBD1 (5 bases). The CDR3 is made up of 12 amino acids. CDR1 is WSHSY, CDR2 SAAADI, per germline. The CDR3: CDSCKGDSPLHF. The CDR3 nucleotides read TGCGACAGCTGTAAAGGGGATTCACCCCTCCACTTT.

This clonotype turned up a few times. V and J are TRBV19 and TRBJ1-6; 7 bases agree with TRBD1. Germline-derived CDR1 and CDR2 are LNHDA and SQIVND (reference sequence). V shed 5 bases and J 10 bases; nucleotides not matched to a gene: 8. This CDR3 region has 14 residues. The CDR3: CASSQQGTGSPLHF. CDR3 bases: TGTGCCAGTAGTCAACAGGGGACTGGATCACCCCTCCACTTT. Combining the CDR3 with reference TRBV19 and TRBJ1-6 gives the whole variable domain DGGITQSPKYLFRKEGQNVTLSCEQNLNHDAMYWYRQDPGQGLRLIYYSQIVNDFQKGDIAEGYSVSREKKESFPLTVTSAQKNPTAFYLCASSQQGTGSPLHFGNGTRLTVT.

This clonotype is deemed medium-sized. The CDR3 DNA is TGCAGCGTTGCGGGCGCATCAGATACGCAGTATTTT. It encodes CSVAGASDTQYF. V usage is TRBV29-1 and J usage is TRBJ2-3, with no clear D. The CDR3 length is 12 residues. The V gene lost 4 bases and the J gene lost 4 bases, with 9 bases spanning the gap. Per germline, CDR1 SQVTM and CDR2 ANQGSEA.

This clonotype rates as medium-sized. The chain is built from TRBV6-2 or TRBV6-3 and TRBJ1-6; the D is unclear. Germline V lookup: CDR1 MNHEY, CDR2 SVGEGT. V gave up 6 bases and J gave up 9 bases, with 12 bases separating them. The CDR3 has 13 amino acids. DNA for the CDR3: TGTGCCAGCAGGACCCTAACCGGTTCACCCCTCCACTTT. Residues: CASRTLTGSPLHF.

There are many counts of this clonotype. This rearrangement joins TRBV9 to TRBJ1-6, with D unresolved. This CDR3 is 13 amino acids long. The V end lost 4 bases, the J end lost 6 bases, and 8 bases lay between the germline ends. Germline CDR1 SGDLS, CDR2 YYNGEE. This CDR3 is CASSLALNSPLHF. CDR3 DNA sequence: TGTGCCAGCAGCCTTGCCCTTAATTCACCCCTCCACTTT.